A single TCR beta chain is shown here with its context. No antigen is known for it. Produced via immunoSEQ multiplex PCR; TCRdb's table is partial and in-frame only. Among approximately 2,500 clones, roughly four fifths were seen once, and the ten largest hold about 5%. The entry originates in a study of immune evolution from preneoplasia to lung adenocarcinoma. Study conclusions and caveats: Top clone share appeared to fall from AAH through AIS, MIA, adenocarcinoma. KRAS-mutant nodules had the highest T cell clonality.

J was trimmed by 2 bases and V by 1 base; bases with no gene match: 2. CDR1 is SEHNR, CDR2 FQNEAQ, per germline (reference sequence). This CDR3 is 15 amino acids long. Patient tissue came from resections in Japan or China, 2014–2017. Histologic diagnosis was independently verified by two lung pathologists. The chain recombines TRBV7-9 with TRBJ2-7; TRBD2 aligns across 10 bases. The clonotype was recovered from a person aged 70 to 79 with invasive lung adenocarcinoma. The material sequenced was FFPE invasive lung adenocarcinoma tissue. The CDR3 sequence is CASSLVSGRAYEQYF. The CDR3 bases are TGTGCCAGCAGCTTAGTGAGCGGGAGGGCCTACGAGCAGTACTTC.